The 23 T cell receptor beta chains given below trace back to one sample, sequenced in a study of shared clonotypes between healthy human individuals. Assay used: immunoSEQ multiplex PCR; TCRdb lists only in-frame clones, some missing. The repertoire includes roughly 2.6 million clones, around nine tenths of them detected once, and roughly 0.13% sits in the top ten. The specimen was naive CD4+ T cells sorted from blood. Subset reported: CD45RA+ positively selected. All receptors come from a man aged 18 to 29 in good health.

The chain recombines TRBV4-2 with TRBJ1-5; D gene ambiguous. Germline assignment: CDR1 LGHNA and CDR2 YNFKEQ. V was pared by 0 bases and J by 7 bases, with 22 bases between. This CDR3 contains 18 residues. The CDR3 is CASSQEDPYRAGAQPQHF. The CDR3 bases are TGTGCCAGCAGCCAAGAAGATCCGTATAGGGCGGGCGCCCAGCCCCAGCATTTT.

This sequence joins TRBV7-2 and TRBJ2-7, with D tentatively TRBD2 (5 bases). The CDR3 contains 16 residues. Trimming removed 3 bases from V and 0 bases from J, with 15 bases in between. Germline assignment: CDR1 SGHTA and CDR2 FQGNSA. This CDR3 reads CASSFLAAGLSYEQYF. Written as DNA, the CDR3 is TGTGCCAGCAGCTTCCTAGCCGCGGGCCTCTCCTACGAGCAGTACTTC.

J is TRBJ2-7 and V is TRBV6-1, with 9 positions matching TRBD1. Trimming cost V 3 bases and J 2 bases; bases outside gene matches: 11. The germline V gene has CDR1 MNHNS and CDR2 SASEGT. The CDR3 sequence is 17 residues long. The DNA for the CDR3 is TGTGCCAGCAGTGACCGTTTTGGGGACAGGGTTACCTACGAGCAGTACTTC. This translates into CASSDRFGDRVTYEQYF.

The CDR3 bases are TGTGCCAGCAGTTTATTACAGGGGCGGGAAAAACTGTTTTTT. This translates into CASSLLQGREKLFF. The gene calls are TRBV27 and TRBJ1-4; 7 bases fit TRBD1. Germline CDR1 and CDR2: MNHEY and SMNVEV (reference sequence). J was trimmed by 8 bases and V by 1 base; bases with no gene match: 4. The CDR3 length is 14 residues.

The rearrangement joins TRBV7-2 to TRBJ2-7; D is perhaps TRBD1 (5 bases). The CDR3 length is 13 residues. V lost 5 bases and J lost 6, with 14 bases in between. In germline, CDR1 is SGHTA, CDR2 FQGNSA. The CDR3 spells CASSRGHSREQYF. DNA of the CDR3: TGTGCCAGCAGCCGCGGACATAGCCGCGAGCAGTACTTC. Complete variable domain (other parts from reference TRBV7-2 and TRBJ2-7): GAGVSQSPSNKVTEKGKDVELRCDPISGHTALYWYRQSLGQGLEFLIYFQGNSAPDKSGLPSDRFSAERTGGSVSTLTIQRTQQEDSAVYLCASSRGHSREQYFGPGTRLTVT.

V usage is TRBV30 and J usage is TRBJ1-5; a weak D match, TRBD1 (5 bases). V was cut by 0 bases and J by 5 bases, with 8 bases left in between. The length of the CDR3 is 13 residues. Looked up from germline, CDR1 is GTSNPN and CDR2 is SVGIG (reference sequence). CDR3 region: CAWSVPGDQPQHF. As DNA, the CDR3 is TGTGCCTGGAGTGTACCGGGGGATCAGCCCCAGCATTTT.

The chain uses TRBV7-2 and TRBJ1-6; a weak D match, TRBD1 (6 bases). Germline loops: CDR1 SGHTA, CDR2 FQGNSA. The CDR3 runs 16 residues. Trimming pared 5 bases from V and 0 bases from J, leaving 11 bases between. For the CDR3, the DNA is TGTGCCAGCAGCCACGGACAGAGCTCCTATAATTCACCCCTCCACTTT. Residues: CASSHGQSSYNSPLHF.

As for this clone: The same CDR3 is also encoded by other DNA sequences in this sample. This chain links TRBV18 with TRBJ2-7; 10 bases align to TRBD2. This CDR3 region has 14 residues. Germline CDR1 KGHSH, CDR2 LQKENI. Germline trimming cut 0 bases from V and 7 bases from J; bases unmatched to any gene: 3. The CDR3 sequence is CASSPPASGSEQYF. The CDR3 DNA reads TGTGCCAGCTCACCACCCGCTAGCGGGAGTGAGCAGTACTTC.

The chain uses TRBV9 and TRBJ2-7; D call uncertain. Looked up from germline, CDR1 is SGDLS and CDR2 is YYNGEE. The CDR3 runs to 15 residues. Trimming shortened V by 0 bases and J by 0 bases, and 10 bases separated the two germline ends. The CDR3 is CASSVGVGSSYEQYF. CDR3 sequence (DNA): TGTGCCAGCAGCGTAGGGGTGGGTAGCTCCTACGAGCAGTACTTC.

This sequence joins TRBV5-4 and TRBJ1-4; possible D gene TRBD1, 5 bases. Trimming removed 4 bases at V and 2 bases at J, with 6 bases between. This CDR3 is built from 13 residues. CDR1 is SGHNT, CDR2 YYREEE, per germline (reference sequence). CDR3 in amino acids: CASSKGTNEKLFF. For the CDR3, the DNA is TGTGCCAGCAGCAAGGGGACTAATGAAAAACTGTTTTTT.

The genes are TRBV5-6 and TRBJ2-1; D is perhaps TRBD1 or TRBD2 (5 bases each). The CDR3 spans 15 residues. V lost 3 bases and J 8 bases, leaving 18 bases between the germline ends. The germline V gene encodes CDR1 SGHDT and CDR2 YYEEEE. The CDR3 reads CASSSQFGTTHEQFF. As DNA, the CDR3 is TGTGCCAGCAGCTCACAATTCGGGACCACTCATGAGCAGTTCTTC.

J is TRBJ1-1 and V is TRBV6-5, with 8 bases fitting TRBD1. The junction had 7 bases not matched to a gene; V was cut back by 2 bases and J by 11 bases. Per germline, CDR1 MNHEY and CDR2 SVGAGI. The CDR3 is 13 amino acids. CDR3 nucleotides: TGTGCCAGCAGTTACGGGCAGGGGGCTGGGGCTTTCTTT. This gives the protein CASSYGQGAGAFF.

The chain has TRBV7-9 and TRBJ1-2, with D uncertain. Trimming stripped 3 bases from V and 7 bases from J, with 15 bases between. CDR1 is SEHNR, CDR2 FQNEAQ, per germline (reference sequence). This CDR3 is 14 amino acids long. CDR3 residues: CASSFSNIIGGYTF. CDR3 in DNA: TGTGCCAGCAGCTTCAGTAACATAATCGGTGGCTACACCTTC.

As to this clone: Other nucleotide sequences from this sample produce the same CDR3. The chain links TRBV5-6 to TRBJ1-3; no clear D gene. Germline CDR1 reads SGHDT; CDR2 reads YYEEEE. The V gene lost 0 bases and the J gene lost 1 base, with 2 bases spanning the gap. This CDR3 spans 13 amino acids. CDR3 in DNA: TGTGCCAGCAGCTTGGTTTCTGGAAACACCATATATTTT. Protein: CASSLVSGNTIYF.

The chain carries TRBV5-8 and TRBJ2-5; tentative D call: TRBD1 (6 bases). The germline V and J ends were trimmed by 3 bases and 2 bases, with 14 bases remaining between them. This CDR3 is 15 amino acids long. Germline lookup yields CDR1 SGHTS and CDR2 YDEGEE. The CDR3 loop reads CASSSGQTDQETQYF. The CDR3 nucleotides read TGTGCCAGCAGCTCTGGACAGACAGATCAAGAGACCCAGTACTTC.

The chain recombines TRBV29-1 with TRBJ1-1; D might be TRBD1 (5 bases). CDR3 length equals 15 residues. Germline V gives CDR1 SQVTM, CDR2 ANQGSEA. Trimming removed 7 bases from V and 0 bases from J, with 18 bases in between. The CDR3 coding sequence is TGCAGCGGTAACCGGGCCCTGGGGGTGAACACTGAAGCTTTCTTT. Its translation is CSGNRALGVNTEAFF.

This clone was detected only once. The CDR3 here is CASSLGLADRDTQYF. The CDR3 nucleotides read TGTGCCAGCAGCTTAGGACTAGCGGATCGAGATACGCAGTATTTT. This chain links TRBV7-2 with TRBJ2-3; 9 positions match TRBD2. The CDR3 contains 15 residues. V shed 1 base and J 5 bases; nucleotides not matched to a gene: 4. Germline CDR1 reads SGHTA; CDR2 reads FQGNSA. The variable domain in full, with the rest retrieved from reference TRBV7-2 and TRBJ2-3, is GAGVSQSPSNKVTEKGKDVELRCDPISGHTALYWYRQSLGQGLEFLIYFQGNSAPDKSGLPSDRFSAERTGGSVSTLTIQRTQQEDSAVYLCASSLGLADRDTQYFGPGTRLTVL.

The genes are TRBV19 and TRBJ2-2, with 11 bases that match TRBD1. Germline V lookup: CDR1 LNHDA, CDR2 SQIVND (reference sequence). Germline trimming cut 4 bases from V and 0 bases from J; bases unmatched to any gene: 7. This CDR3 comprises 18 residues. The CDR3 reads CASSTEGQGASNTGELFF. The CDR3 DNA reads TGTGCCAGTAGTACCGAAGGACAGGGGGCGTCGAACACCGGGGAGCTGTTTTTT.

The chain joins TRBV6-1 to TRBJ2-7; TRBD2 is a possible D gene (6 bases). Germline V lookup: CDR1 MNHNS, CDR2 SASEGT. The CDR3 spans 13 residues. Trimming cost V 4 bases and J 7 bases, with 14 bases left between them. This CDR3 is CASSGAGMGEQYF. Here the CDR3 DNA reads TGTGCCAGCAGTGGGGCGGGGATGGGAGAGCAGTACTTC.

This chain uses TRBV9 with TRBJ2-2, with D possibly matching TRBD1 (6 bases). This CDR3 region has 16 residues. V dropped 3 bases and J dropped 1 base, with 13 bases sitting between them. Germline V lookup: CDR1 SGDLS, CDR2 YYNGEE. CDR3 nucleotide sequence: TGTGCCAGCAGCGCTCGAGGGGGACAGAACACCGGGGAGCTGTTTTTT. Amino acid sequence: CASSARGGQNTGELFF.

The CDR3 sequence: CASSLGQGLYEQYF. The CDR3 bases are TGTGCCAGCAGCTTGGGACAGGGTCTCTACGAGCAGTACTTC. V gene TRBV5-5 combines with J gene TRBJ2-7; TRBD1 matches 7 bases. V lost 0 bases, J lost 3 bases, and 3 bases stayed unmatched. CDR1 is SGHKS and CDR2 is YYEKEE in the germline V gene (reference sequence). This CDR3 region has 14 residues.

Notes on this clone: Other DNA sequences from this sample encode an identical CDR3 as well. The rearrangement joins TRBV5-1 to TRBJ2-3, with TRBD1 as a possible D gene (5 bases). The V gene lost 4 bases and the J gene lost 0 bases, with 9 bases spanning the gap. CDR1 and CDR2 (germline): SGHRS, YFSETQ. The CDR3 consists of 14 residues. This CDR3 reads CASSTDSSTDTQYF. The CDR3 DNA sequence: TGCGCCAGCAGCACCGACAGTAGCACAGATACGCAGTATTTT.

The V call is TRBV27, the J call TRBJ2-5; tentative D call: TRBD1 (5 bases). Germline CDR1 and CDR2: MNHEY and SMNVEV (reference sequence). V was shortened by 2 bases and J by 7 bases, with 17 bases between the two germline ends. This CDR3 is 15 amino acids long. The CDR3, as DNA: TGTGCCAGCAGTTTAAAAGGAAGGGGTGTGGGGACCCAGTACTTC. This encodes CASSLKGRGVGTQYF.